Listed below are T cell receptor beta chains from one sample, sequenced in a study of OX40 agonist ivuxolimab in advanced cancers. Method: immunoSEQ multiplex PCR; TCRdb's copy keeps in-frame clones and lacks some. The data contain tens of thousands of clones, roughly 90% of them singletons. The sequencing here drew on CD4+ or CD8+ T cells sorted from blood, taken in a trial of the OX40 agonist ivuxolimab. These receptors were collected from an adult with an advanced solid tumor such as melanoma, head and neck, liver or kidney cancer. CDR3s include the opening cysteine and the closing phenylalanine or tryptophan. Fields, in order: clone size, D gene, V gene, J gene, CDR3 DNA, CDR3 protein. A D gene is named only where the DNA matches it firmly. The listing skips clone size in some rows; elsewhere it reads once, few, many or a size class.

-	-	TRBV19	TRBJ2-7	TGTGCCAGTAGTATAGTGGCAACAGGGCCCTCCCAGTACGAGCAGTACTTC	CASSIVATGPSQYEQYF
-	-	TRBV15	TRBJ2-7	TGTGCCACCAGCAGAGGTCCGACAGGCTACGAGCAGTACTTC	CATSRGPTGYEQYF
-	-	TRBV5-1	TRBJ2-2	TGCGCCAGCAATCTACAGGGAGGAACCGGGGAGCTGTTTTTT	CASNLQGGTGELFF
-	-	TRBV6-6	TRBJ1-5	TGTGCCAGCAGTCCCTTGGGGGGCAACAATCAGCCCCAGCATTTT	CASSPLGGNNQPQHF
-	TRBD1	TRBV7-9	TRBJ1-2	TGTGCCAGCAGCGAATCGGGACAGCAGAACTATGGCTACACCTTC	CASSESGQQNYGYTF
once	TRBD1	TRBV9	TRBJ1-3	TGTGCCAGCAGCGTAGGCCTAGGGGTCAACAGGGGGCTAGGAGGAAACACCATATATTTT	CASSVGLGVNRGLGGNTIYF
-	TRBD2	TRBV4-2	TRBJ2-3	TGTGCCAGCAGCCAAGGGGCTAGCGGGAGGAGGACAGATACGCAGTATTTT	CASSQGASGRRTDTQYF
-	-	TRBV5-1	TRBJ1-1	TGCGCCAGCAGCCCCCGGGAGAACACTGAAGCTTTCTTT	CASSPRENTEAFF
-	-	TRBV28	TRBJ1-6	TGTGCCAGCAGTTTCCCTGGCCGGGCCAATTCACCCCTCCACTTT	CASSFPGRANSPLHF
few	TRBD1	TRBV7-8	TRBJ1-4	TGTGCCAGCAGCAGACAGGGACCAACTAATGAAAAACTGTTTTTT	CASSRQGPTNEKLFF
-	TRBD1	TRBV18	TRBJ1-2	TGTGCCAGCTCACCACTCCCGACAGGGGGCGCGGACTATGGCTACACCTTC	CASSPLPTGGADYGYTF
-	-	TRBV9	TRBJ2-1	TGTGCCAGCAGTCATGGGGTTGAAAATGAGCAGTTCTTC	CASSHGVENEQFF
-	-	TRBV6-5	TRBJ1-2	TGTGCTACGAGGGGCATTGGGGTTGGCTACACCTTC	CATRGIGVGYTF
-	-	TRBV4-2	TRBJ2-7	TGTGCCAGCAGCCAAGTTCAAGATCCCTACGAGCAGTACTTC	CASSQVQDPYEQYF
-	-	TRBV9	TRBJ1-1	TGTGCCAGCAGCCCAGTCGTGAACTCCATGAACACTGAAGCTTTCTTT	CASSPVVNSMNTEAFF
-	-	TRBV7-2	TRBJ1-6	TGTGCCAGCAGCTTAGGCAGCTTCAATTCACCCCTCCACTTT	CASSLGSFNSPLHF
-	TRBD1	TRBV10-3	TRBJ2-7	TGTGCCGTAAACGAAAGACAGGGTCCCTACGAGCAGTACTTC	CAVNERQGPYEQYF
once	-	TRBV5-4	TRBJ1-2	TGTGCCAGCAGTATTGACCCTACTTACTATGGCTACACCTTC	CASSIDPTYYGYTF
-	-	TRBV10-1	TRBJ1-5	TGCGCCAGCAGTAACAGCAATCAGCCCCAGCATTTT	CASSNSNQPQHF
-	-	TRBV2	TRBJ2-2	TGTGCCAGTAGAATAGGGGGCACCGGGGAGCTGTTTTTT	CASRIGGTGELFF
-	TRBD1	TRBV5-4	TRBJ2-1	TGTGCCAGCAGCTTGGAGGTGACAGGGCGCAATGAGCAGTTCTTC	CASSLEVTGRNEQFF
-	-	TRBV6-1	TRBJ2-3	TGTGCCAGCAGTGAAAGTCCTGGGGCCACAGATACGCAGTATTTT	CASSESPGATDTQYF
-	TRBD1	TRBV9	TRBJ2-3	TGTGCCAGCAGCGAAAGACAGGGTGGCCCCACAGATACGCAGTATTTT	CASSERQGGPTDTQYF
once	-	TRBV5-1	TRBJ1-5	TGCGCCAGCAGTTTGGGGGGGCGGAATCAGCCCCAGCATTTT	CASSLGGRNQPQHF
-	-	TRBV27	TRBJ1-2	TGTGCCAGCAGTTCGGACATCCTTAACTATGGCTACACCTTC	CASSSDILNYGYTF
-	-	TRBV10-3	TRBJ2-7	TGTGCCATCAGTGAGTCGGGGAGCCTTTACGAGCAGTACTTC	CAISESGSLYEQYF
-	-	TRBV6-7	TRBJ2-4	TGTGCCAGCAGCCCCCCAGGGGTAGCCAAAAACATTCAGTACTTC	CASSPPGVAKNIQYF
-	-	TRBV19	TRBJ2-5	TGTGCCAGTAGTCCCTCGGGACGTGGAGAGACCCAGTACTTC	CASSPSGRGETQYF
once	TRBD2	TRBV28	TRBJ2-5	TGTGCCAGCAGTTTTCTTAGCGGGGGGGCCTTTTCCGTAGAGACCCAGTACTTC	CASSFLSGGAFSVETQYF
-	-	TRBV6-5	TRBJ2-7	TGTGCCAGCAGTCCGACAGGCTCCTACGAGCAGTACTTC	CASSPTGSYEQYF
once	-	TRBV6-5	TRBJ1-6	TGTGCCAGCAGTTACTCAGGGTCCACACTCCACTTT	CASSYSGSTLHF
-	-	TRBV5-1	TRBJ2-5	TGCGCCAGCAGCCCTGGACAGCAAGAGACCCAGTACTTC	CASSPGQQETQYF
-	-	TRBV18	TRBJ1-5	TGTGCCAGCTCACCGGCGGTAAGCAATCAGCCCCAGCATTTT	CASSPAVSNQPQHF
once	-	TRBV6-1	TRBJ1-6	TGTGCCAGCAGTGAAGGGTTGGGGTTTAATTCACCCCTCCACTTT	CASSEGLGFNSPLHF
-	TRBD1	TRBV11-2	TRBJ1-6	TGTGCCAGCAGCTTAGTCTCACACAGGGGATCACCCCTCCACTTT	CASSLVSHRGSPLHF
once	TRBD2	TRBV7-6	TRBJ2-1	TGTGCCAGCAGACATTCACCGGGACTAGCCGACCTTACCACCTACAATGAGCAGTTCTTC	CASRHSPGLADLTTYNEQFF
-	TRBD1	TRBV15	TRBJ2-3	TGTGCCACCAGCAGAACCCACGGGACAGGAGGAGCTATGCAGTATTTT	CATSRTHGTGGAMQYF
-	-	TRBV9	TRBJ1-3	TGTGCCAGCAGCGTAGCAGGAAACACCATATATTTT	CASSVAGNTIYF
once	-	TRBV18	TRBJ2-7	TGTGCCAGCTCACCACCATCAGCGGGCAGGGAGTCCGAGCAGTACTTC	CASSPPSAGRESEQYF
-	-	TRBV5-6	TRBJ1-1	TGTGCCAGCAGCCCAGTCGGACGGGGGACGACTGAAGCTTTCTTT	CASSPVGRGTTEAFF